Reported below is one T cell receptor beta chain. Profiled with immunoSEQ multiplex PCR; TCRdb holds only in-frame clones, not every one. The sample gives 140,000 to 150,000 clones, about 89% of which show up once; roughly 2.9% is in the top ten. These data come from a study of blood T cell repertoires in COVID-19. Background on the study: Samples of COVID-19 (acute and convalescent) were obtained from the United States, Italy and Spain. The analysed material was cDNA or gDNA that came from T cells, B-cell-depleted T cells, or PBMCs.

CDR1 SNHLY and CDR2 FYNNEI come from the germline V gene. V lost 3 bases and J lost 6; bases outside the gene matches: 10. CDR3 size: 17 residues. This receptor was obtained from a man between 60 and 75 years old with active or convalescent COVID-19. Sequencing was carried out using peripheral blood. The gene calls are TRBV2 and TRBJ2-3; the match to TRBD2 covers 12 bases. The CDR3 spells CASSEMTSGSGADTQYF. The DNA for the CDR3 is TGTGCCAGCAGTGAGATGACTAGCGGGAGCGGTGCGGATACGCAGTATTTT. Using reference TRBV2 and TRBJ2-3 for the parts outside the CDR3, the full variable domain is EPEVTQTPSHQVTQMGQEVILRCVPISNHLYFYWYRQILGQKVEFLVSFYNNEISEKSEIFDDQFSVERPDGSNFTLKIRSTKLEDSAMYFCASSEMTSGSGADTQYFGPGTRLTVL.